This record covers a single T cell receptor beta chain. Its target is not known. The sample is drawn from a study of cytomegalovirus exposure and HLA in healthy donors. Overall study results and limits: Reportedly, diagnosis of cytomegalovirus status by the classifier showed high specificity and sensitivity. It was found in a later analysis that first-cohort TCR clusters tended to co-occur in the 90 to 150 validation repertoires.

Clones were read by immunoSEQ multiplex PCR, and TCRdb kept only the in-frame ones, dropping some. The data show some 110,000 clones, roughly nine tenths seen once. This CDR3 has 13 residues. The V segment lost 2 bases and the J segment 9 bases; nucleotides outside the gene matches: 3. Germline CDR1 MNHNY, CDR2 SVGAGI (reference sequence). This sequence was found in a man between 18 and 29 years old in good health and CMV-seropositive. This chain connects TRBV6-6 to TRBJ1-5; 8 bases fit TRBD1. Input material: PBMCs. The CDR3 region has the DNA TGTGCCAGCAGTTACCAGGGGGCTTGGCCCCAGCATTTT. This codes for CASSYQGAWPQHF.